Each of the 7 T cell receptor beta chains below was sequenced from the same sample in a study of OX40 agonist ivuxolimab in advanced cancers. The library was generated by the immunoSEQ multiplex PCR assay. The immuneACCESS repertoire file appears here via TCRdb, limited to in-frame rearrangements. These files lack a portion of the clones; in checked studies, under half of the deficit traces to unresolved V genes, and the cause of the others is not known. The sample yields 25,000 to 35,000 clones; around nine tenths were counted once. The top ten clonotypes cover roughly 31% of the sample. The sample was CD4+ or CD8+ T cells sorted from blood, taken in a trial of the OX40 agonist ivuxolimab. These receptors were collected from an adult with an advanced solid tumor such as melanoma, head and neck, liver or kidney cancer.

The chain links TRBV20-1 to TRBJ1-3; possibly TRBD1 for D (5 bases). Trimming shortened V by 5 bases and J by 10 bases, and 12 bases separated the two germline ends. The CDR3 is 11 residues long. Germline loops: CDR1 DFQATT, CDR2 SNEGSKA (reference sequence). CDR3 bases: TGCAGTGCTGCCGACGGGGGAACCATATATTTT. Translation: CSAADGGTIYF.

This clone was observed once. This rearrangement joins TRBV7-2 to TRBJ2-3, with D perhaps assigned TRBD1 or TRBD2 (5 bases each). V was pared by 5 bases and J by 0 bases, with 15 bases between. The CDR3 spans 16 residues. Germline V gene data show CDR1 as SGHTA and CDR2 as FQGNSA. The CDR3, as DNA: TGTGCCAGCAGCCAAACGGGGCTAACGAGCACAGATACGCAGTATTTT. Amino acid sequence: CASSQTGLTSTDTQYF.

V usage is TRBV5-1 and J usage is TRBJ2-7, with 10 bases identical to TRBD2. The CDR3 runs 15 residues. Unmatched junction bases numbered 4, after V lost 1 base and J lost 3 bases. In germline, CDR1 is SGHRS, CDR2 YFSETQ. The CDR3 region is CASSLRTSGFYEQYF. CDR3 nucleotide sequence: TGCGCCAGCAGCTTGAGGACTAGCGGCTTCTACGAGCAGTACTTC.

The sample holds one count of this clone. J is TRBJ2-2 and V is TRBV7-3; the match to TRBD2 covers 14 bases. This CDR3 is built from 17 residues. The germline V gene has CDR1 SGHTA and CDR2 FQGTGA. J gave up 5 bases and V 6 bases, and 8 bases lay outside the gene matches. This chain's CDR3 is CASSLTSGRASTGELFF. In nucleotides, the CDR3 is TGTGCCAGCAGTTTGACTAGCGGGAGGGCAAGTACCGGGGAGCTGTTTTTT.

The sample holds a few counts of this clone. J is TRBJ1-1 and V is TRBV4-1; unclear D gene. The V end lost 4 bases, the J end lost 7 bases, and 13 bases lay between the germline ends. This CDR3 contains 13 residues. Germline V CDR1 and CDR2: MGHRA, YSYEKL. The CDR3 loop reads CASSRPYLGEAFF. CDR3 bases: TGCGCCAGCAGCCGACCTTATCTAGGTGAAGCTTTCTTT.

The chain links TRBV5-1 to TRBJ2-7, with D tentatively TRBD1 (5 bases). CDR3 length: 15 amino acids. CDR1 and CDR2 (germline): SGHRS, YFSETQ. Between the trimmed V and J ends, which lost 4 bases and 2 bases, there was a span of 16 bases. CDR3 in amino acids: CASSHSQGGAYEQYF. The CDR3 coding sequence is TGCGCCAGCAGCCACTCTCAGGGTGGAGCCTACGAGCAGTACTTC. The full variable domain, with the rest looked up from reference TRBV5-1 and TRBJ2-7, is KAGVTQTPRYLIKTRGQQVTLSCSPISGHRSVSWYQQTPGQGLQFLFEYFSETQRNKGNFPGRFSGRQFSNSRSEMNVSTLELGDSALYLCASSHSQGGAYEQYFGPGTRLTVT.

The chain employs TRBV10-1 and TRBJ2-5; 7 nucleotides align to TRBD2. J was trimmed by 1 base and V by 3 bases; bases with no gene match: 5. The CDR3 spans 15 residues. Germline V CDR1 and CDR2: WNHNN, SYGVQD (reference sequence). The CDR3 DNA reads as TGCGCCAGCAGTGATACGGCTAGCGGCCAAGAGACCCAGTACTTC. Its translation: CASSDTASGQETQYF.